This T cell receptor (beta chain) was profiled in a study of T-cell memory formation after mild COVID-19. With respect to this clonotype: The antigen is not known.

Study-wide results and caveats: Clones that contracted from day 15 to 85 were balanced CD4/CD8, while later expanders leaned CD4+.

This CDR3 comprises 12 residues. The germline CDR1 and CDR2 sequences are DFQATT and SNEGSKA (reference sequence). V was clipped by 6 bases and J by 0 bases, with 9 bases between them. UMIs and sample barcodes were carried by the TCR alpha and TCR beta cDNA libraries that 5'RACE produced using constant-segment primers. TCRdb called the 5' RACE reads again in MiXCR, with one record for every CDR3 protein. The table has hundreds of thousands of distinct CDR3 sequences, roughly 20% seen once; the top ten hold about an eighth. This clonotype was sampled from an adult woman who had mild COVID-19 (a few samples of this study predate the infection). Cell type and time point are not known. Specimen: PBMCs or a T cell subset sorted from them (not recorded which). The V call is TRBV20-1, the J call TRBJ2-7; D gene uncertain. DNA for the CDR3: TGCAGTGCGCCCGATAGCTCCTACGAGCAGTACTTC. The encoded protein is CSAPDSSYEQYF.